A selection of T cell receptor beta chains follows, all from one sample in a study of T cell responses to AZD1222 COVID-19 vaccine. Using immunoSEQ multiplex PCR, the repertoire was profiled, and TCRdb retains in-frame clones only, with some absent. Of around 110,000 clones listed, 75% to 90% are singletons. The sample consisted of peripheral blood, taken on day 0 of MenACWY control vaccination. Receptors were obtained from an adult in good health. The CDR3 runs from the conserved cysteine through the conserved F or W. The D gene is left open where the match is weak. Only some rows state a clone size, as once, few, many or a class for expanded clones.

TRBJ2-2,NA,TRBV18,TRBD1,TGTGCCAGCTCACCAACAGGGGCCGGGGAGCTGTTTTTT,CASSPTGAGELFF
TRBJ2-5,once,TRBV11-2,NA,TGTGCCAGCAACGGACAGAGCCAAGAGACCCAGTACTTC,CASNGQSQETQYF
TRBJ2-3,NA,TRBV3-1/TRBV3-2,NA,TGTGCCAGCCCACCCGCCAGGCGGGGGCACACAGATACGCAGTATTTT,CASPPARRGHTDTQYF
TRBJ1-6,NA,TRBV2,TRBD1,TGTGCCAGCAGTCGTCTCGGCGGGACAGGGGGCTTGACACCCCTCCACTTT,CASSRLGGTGGLTPLHF
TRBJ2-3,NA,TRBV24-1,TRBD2,TGTGCCACCAGTGCCCCGACTAGCGGGGGGATATACAGCACAGATACGCAGTATTTT,CATSAPTSGGIYSTDTQYF
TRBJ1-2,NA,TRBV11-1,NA,TGTGCCAGCAGCTTCGGTGGATATGGCTACACCTTC,CASSFGGYGYTF
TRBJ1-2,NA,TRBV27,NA,TGTGCCAGCAGTTTATCGAGGGGGGGGATTGATGGCTACACCTTC,CASSLSRGGIDGYTF
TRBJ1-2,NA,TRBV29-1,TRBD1,TGCAGCGTTGACAGGGGGCGCGTGAATGGCTACACCTTC,CSVDRGRVNGYTF
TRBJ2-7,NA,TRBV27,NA,TGTGCCAGCAGTTCCGGGACAATCTCCTACGAGCAGTACTTC,CASSSGTISYEQYF
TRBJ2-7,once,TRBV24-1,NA,TGTGCCACCGGACCTGGCACAGGTAACGAGCAGTACTTC,CATGPGTGNEQYF
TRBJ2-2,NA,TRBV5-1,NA,TGCGCCAGCAGCTTTGCGGGTAACACCGGGGAGCTGTTTTTT,CASSFAGNTGELFF
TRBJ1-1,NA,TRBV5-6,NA,TGTGCCAGCAGGGACTCGGGCAGAGTGAACACTGAAGCTTTCTTT,CASRDSGRVNTEAFF
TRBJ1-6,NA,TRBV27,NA,TGTGCCAGCAGTGCGCACAGGGTTAATTCACCCCTCCACTTT,CASSAHRVNSPLHF
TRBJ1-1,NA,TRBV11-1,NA,TGTGCCAGCAGCATATACGGGGGCACTGAAGCTTTCTTT,CASSIYGGTEAFF
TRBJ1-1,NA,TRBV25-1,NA,TGTGCCATTTCGAGGGTCTGGTGGAACACTGAAGCTTTCTTT,CAISRVWWNTEAFF
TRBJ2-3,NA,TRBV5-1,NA,TGCGCCAGCAGCCTTGGCGGCCGGGGACGGACAGATACGCAGTATTTT,CASSLGGRGRTDTQYF
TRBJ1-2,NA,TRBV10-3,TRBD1,TGTGCCATCAGGGAACAACAGGGGGGGTTAGATGGCTACACCTTC,CAIREQQGGLDGYTF
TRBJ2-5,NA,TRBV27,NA,TGTGCCAGCAGGCCACCGGGACACCGGTACCAAGAGACCCAGTACTTC,CASRPPGHRYQETQYF
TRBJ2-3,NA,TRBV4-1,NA,TGCGCCAGCAGCCAAGGGACCGCAGATACGCAGTATTTT,CASSQGTADTQYF
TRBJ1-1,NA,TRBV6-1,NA,TGTGCCAGCAGTGAGAGGGCGCAGAACACTGAAGCTTTCTTT,CASSERAQNTEAFF
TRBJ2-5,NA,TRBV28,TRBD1,TGTGCCAGCAGTTTCCCCGGACAGGGGATGCAGACCCAGTACTTC,CASSFPGQGMQTQYF
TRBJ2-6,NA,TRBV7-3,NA,TGTGCCAGCAGCTTAGATGGGACTGGGGCCAACGTCCTGACTTTC,CASSLDGTGANVLTF
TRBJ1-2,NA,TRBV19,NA,TGTGCCAGTACTTCAGGGGTCCCCTATGGCTACACCTTC,CASTSGVPYGYTF
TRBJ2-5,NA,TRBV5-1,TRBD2,TGCGCCAGCAGCCCGTGGACTAGCGGGATGGAGACCCAGTACTTC,CASSPWTSGMETQYF
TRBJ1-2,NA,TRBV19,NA,TGTGCCAGTAGTATCCAAACTAGCGATGGCTACACCTTC,CASSIQTSDGYTF
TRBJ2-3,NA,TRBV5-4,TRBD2,TGTGCCAGCAGCTCTGGAGGGACTAGCGGGGGAAACACAGATACGCAGTATTTT,CASSSGGTSGGNTDTQYF
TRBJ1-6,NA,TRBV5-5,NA,TGTGCCAGCAGCTTCCGCAGGGGCCCGGCGGATTCACCCCTCCACTTT,CASSFRRGPADSPLHF
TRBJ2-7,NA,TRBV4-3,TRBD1,TGCGCCAGCAGCCCACAACCGGGACAGTCCTACGAGCAGTACTTC,CASSPQPGQSYEQYF
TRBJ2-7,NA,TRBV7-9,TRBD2,TGTGCCAGCAGCGATCTAGCGGGGGGCTCCTACGAGCAGTACTTC,CASSDLAGGSYEQYF
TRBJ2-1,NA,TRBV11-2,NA,TGTGCCAGCATTACTTTAGGGGGTGAGCAGTTCTTC,CASITLGGEQFF
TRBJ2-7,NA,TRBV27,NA,TGTGCCAGCAGTTTAGGGCAGTCCTACGAGCAGTACTTC,CASSLGQSYEQYF
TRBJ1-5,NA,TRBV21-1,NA,TGTGCCAGCACCCCAAGGGGGGACAGGGGGGCGGTTGTGGATAGCAATCAGCCCCAGCATTTT,CASTPRGDRGAVVDSNQPQHF
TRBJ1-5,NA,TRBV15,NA,TGTGCCACCAGGGGCAGGGATAGCAATCAGCCCCAGCATTTT,CATRGRDSNQPQHF
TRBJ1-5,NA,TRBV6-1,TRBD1,TGTGCCAGCAGTGAATTCCCCACAGGGGGTAATCAGCCCCAGCATTTT,CASSEFPTGGNQPQHF
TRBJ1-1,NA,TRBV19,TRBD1,TGTGCCAGTACCCCGACAGGGTACATGAACACTGAAGCTTTCTTT,CASTPTGYMNTEAFF
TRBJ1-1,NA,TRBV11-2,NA,TGTGCCAGCAGCCATTCCCAACAACCGAACACTGAAGCTTTCTTT,CASSHSQQPNTEAFF
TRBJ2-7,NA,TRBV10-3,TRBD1,TGTGCCATCAGTGACCAGACAGGGAACGAGCAGTACTTC,CAISDQTGNEQYF
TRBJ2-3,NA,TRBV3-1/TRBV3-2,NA,TGTGCCAGCAGACTCGGGGCAGATACGCAGTATTTT,CASRLGADTQYF
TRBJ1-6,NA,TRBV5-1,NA,TGCGCCAGCCGTCAAGGGAATTCACCCCTCCACTTT,CASRQGNSPLHF
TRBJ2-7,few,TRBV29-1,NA,TGCAGCGTTAGTAGCTCCTACGAGCAGTACTTC,CSVSSSYEQYF
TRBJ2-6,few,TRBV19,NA,TGTGCCAGTAGTATAGGGGGAAAGTCTGGGGCCAACGTCCTGACTTTC,CASSIGGKSGANVLTF
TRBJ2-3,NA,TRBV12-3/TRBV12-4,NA,TGTGCCAGCTCACGCACAGATACGCAGTATTTT,CASSRTDTQYF
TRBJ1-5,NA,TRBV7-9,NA,TGTGCCAGCAGCCAGGGACGACTCAATCAGCCCCAGCATTTT,CASSQGRLNQPQHF
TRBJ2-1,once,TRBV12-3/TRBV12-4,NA,TGTGCCAGCAGTTTGGTCAAAGGGCAGTTCTTC,CASSLVKGQFF
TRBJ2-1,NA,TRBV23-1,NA,TGCGCCAGCAGTCAATCGCAGGGGGGTAGCGGGATCCAAGTAGATGAGCAGTTCTTC,CASSQSQGGSGIQVDEQFF